The 15 T cell receptor beta chains below come from one sample, sequenced in a study of blood T cells in healthy people across ages. A sample-barcoded 5' primer and a J-beta primer mix were used in a second PCR of roughly 7 to 12 cycles. TCRdb reprocessed the 5' RACE reads via MiXCR and lists one record per CDR3 protein. The table shows about 1.4 million distinct CDR3 sequences, with around 59% occurring only once. The material sequenced was blood. The receptors here all came from a man aged 18-30 years in good health.

The chain uses TRBV28 and TRBJ2-7; perhaps TRBD2 as D (7 bases). Germline CDR1 reads MDHEN; CDR2 reads SYDVKM. Trimming pared 4 bases from V and 0 bases from J, leaving 37 bases between. The CDR3 consists of 23 residues. CDR3 nucleotide sequence: TGTGCCAGCAGTTCCCCCCCGGGGGGCGGAATTGAAGGGAGACCCACTTACTCCTACGAGCAGTACTTC. Translated: CASSSPPGGGIEGRPTYSYEQYF.

The rearrangement links TRBV6-5 to TRBJ2-3; the D gene is possibly TRBD1 (5 bases). The CDR3 spans 14 residues. The germline V and J ends were trimmed by 6 bases and 3 bases, with 13 bases remaining between them. Germline CDR1 reads MNHEY; CDR2 reads SVGAGI. The CDR3 spells CASRDTEPTDTQYF. The CDR3 DNA reads as TGTGCCAGCAGGGACACCGAACCAACAGATACGCAGTATTTT.

This clonotype came up a few times. The genes are TRBV7-8 and TRBJ1-4; D not resolved. CDR3 length: 14 amino acids. CDR1 and CDR2 (germline): SGHVS, FQNEAQ. Trimming cost V 7 bases and J 8 bases, with 17 bases left between them. The CDR3 nucleotides read TGTGCCAGCACCCCTACCACAACGCAGGAAAAACTGTTTTTT. Translating it yields CASTPTTTQEKLFF.

The rearrangement links TRBV6-5 to TRBJ2-1, with 12 bases fitting TRBD2. V shed 8 bases and J 7 bases; nucleotides not matched to a gene: 9. Germline V gene lookup returns CDR1 MNHEY and CDR2 SVGAGI. CDR3 length equals 15 residues. The DNA for the CDR3 is TGTGCCAGCGGGGAATGGACTAGCGGGATTAATGAGCAGTTCTTC. It is translated as CASGEWTSGINEQFF.

The rearrangement joins TRBV6-2 or TRBV6-3 to TRBJ2-5; tentatively, D is TRBD2 (6 bases). The germline gives CDR1 MNHEY, CDR2 SVGEGT. This CDR3 is 10 amino acids long. Trimming stripped 8 bases from V and 9 bases from J, with 10 bases between. CDR3 sequence reads: CASGDSSQYF. The CDR3 region has the DNA TGTGCCAGCGGGGACTCTTCCCAGTACTTC.

The chain couples TRBV6-9 to TRBJ2-7, with D unresolved. The CDR3 extends over 14 amino acids. Germline values: CDR1 MNHGY, CDR2 SVAAGI. With 2 bases removed from V and 0 bases from J, the gap between germline ends came to 8 bases. The CDR3 coding sequence is TGTGCCAGCAGTTATAACAAGAGCTCCTACGAGCAGTACTTC. This sequence encodes CASSYNKSSYEQYF.

The chain uses TRBV7-9 and TRBJ2-7; TRBD1 matches at 9 bases. This CDR3 has 14 amino acids. Germline lookup yields CDR1 SEHNR and CDR2 FQNEAQ (reference sequence). Losses at the gene ends were 4 bases for V and 3 bases for J; bases not matched to a gene: 4. The chain's CDR3 is CASSSDRGDYEQYF. Here the CDR3 DNA reads TGTGCCAGCAGCTCCGACAGGGGGGACTACGAGCAGTACTTC.

Only a few counts were recorded for this clonotype. The chain recombines TRBV9 with TRBJ2-6; 8 bases line up with TRBD2. The CDR3 totals 14 residues. V was clipped by 3 bases and J by 6 bases; unmatched bases: 2. CDR1 and CDR2 from the germline V gene are SGDLS and YYNGEE. The CDR3 bases are TGTGCCAGCAGCGCCGGGAGGGTGGCCAACGTCCTGACTTTC. Translation: CASSAGRVANVLTF.

A few counts support this clonotype. The chain combines TRBV15 with TRBJ1-4; D is uncertain. Trimming cost V 1 base and J 8 bases, with 11 bases left between them. The CDR3 runs to 14 residues. Germline V gives CDR1 LNHNV, CDR2 YYDKDF (reference sequence). As DNA, the CDR3 is TGTGCCACCAGCAGAGGCCCGAACGGCGAAAAACTGTTTTTT. Translated, it gives CATSRGPNGEKLFF.

The table lists this clonotype with a few counts. The chain uses TRBV20-1 and TRBJ2-1, with 10 nucleotides matching TRBD2. CDR3 length: 14 residues. Germline loops: CDR1 DFQATT, CDR2 SNEGSKA (reference sequence). V lost 6 bases, J lost 7 bases, and 9 bases stayed unmatched. CDR3 in amino acids: CSASSGGTGNEQFF. The CDR3 DNA sequence: TGCAGTGCAAGTAGCGGGGGGACGGGGAATGAGCAGTTCTTC.

This chain links TRBV7-2 with TRBJ2-1, with a possible D match to TRBD1 (6 bases). Trimming shortened V by 1 base and J by 0 bases, and 13 bases separated the two germline ends. The CDR3 has 17 residues. From germline, CDR1 is SGHTA and CDR2 FQGNSA. For the CDR3, the DNA is TGTGCCAGCAGCTTAGTTTGGGGGCGCGGCTCCTACAATGAGCAGTTCTTC. This gives the protein CASSLVWGRGSYNEQFF.

This chain connects TRBV20-1 to TRBJ2-3; the D is unclear. Germline lookup yields CDR1 DFQATT and CDR2 SNEGSKA (reference sequence). V shed 0 bases and J shed 2 bases, with 9 bases lying between them. This CDR3 has 14 amino acids. CDR3 in DNA: TGCAGTGCTAGAGATACGCAGCCCACAGATACGCAGTATTTT. Translation gives CSARDTQPTDTQYF.

This clonotype was counted a few times. The gene calls are TRBV7-6 and TRBJ2-1; the D gene could be TRBD1 or TRBD2 (5 bases each). The CDR3 is made up of 16 amino acids. Deletions cut 0 bases from V and 5 bases from J, with 14 bases between. CDR1 SGHVS and CDR2 FNYEAQ come from the germline V gene. CDR3 nucleotide sequence: TGTGCCAGCAGCTTAGCGTGGGCCGGGACCAACAATGAGCAGTTCTTC. Translating gives CASSLAWAGTNNEQFF.

The chain links TRBV27 to TRBJ2-3; perhaps TRBD1 as D (5 bases). CDR3 length equals 18 residues. Per germline, CDR1 MNHEY and CDR2 SMNVEV (reference sequence). Trimming pared 3 bases from V and 3 bases from J, leaving 22 bases between. This CDR3 reads CASSFGVARAEWTDTQYF. Here the CDR3 DNA reads TGTGCCAGCAGTTTCGGCGTAGCCAGGGCGGAGTGGACAGATACGCAGTATTTT.

The chain employs TRBV4-1 and TRBJ2-7; tentatively, D is TRBD1 (5 bases). The germline V gene encodes CDR1 MGHRA and CDR2 YSYEKL. The length of the CDR3 is 13 residues. Trimming left V 4 bases short and J 5 bases short, with 12 bases between. The CDR3 loop reads CASSRRVSHEQYF. The CDR3 nucleotides are TGCGCCAGCAGCCGCAGGGTGTCCCACGAGCAGTACTTC.